The 32 T cell receptor beta chains given below trace back to one sample, sequenced in a study of OX40 agonist ivuxolimab in advanced cancers. The assay was immunoSEQ multiplex PCR, and TCRdb's table has in-frame clones only and misses some. The repertoire includes about 55,000 clones, around nine tenths of them detected once, and 5.5% to 8% sits in the top ten. The source material was CD4+ or CD8+ T cells sorted from blood, sampled in a trial of the OX40 agonist ivuxolimab. The receptors were sampled from an adult with an advanced solid tumor such as melanoma, head and neck, liver or kidney cancer.

This chain links TRBV19 with TRBJ1-2; perhaps TRBD1 as D (6 bases). Trimming pared 8 bases from V and 7 bases from J, leaving 23 bases between. CDR1 and CDR2 (germline): LNHDA, SQIVND (reference sequence). The CDR3 contains 15 residues. CDR3 sequence (DNA): TGTGCCAGTCTTCCCTCCCCAACAGGGATTTCTGGCTACACCTTC. It specifies CASLPSPTGISGYTF.

V is TRBV10-1 and J is TRBJ1-1; TRBD1 aligns across 9 bases. The CDR3 is made up of 13 amino acids. Germline-derived CDR1 and CDR2 are WNHNN and SYGVQD (reference sequence). Unmatched junction bases numbered 0, after V lost 6 bases and J lost 1 base. The CDR3 nucleotides are TGCGCCAGCAGGGGACAGGGGAACACTGAAGCTTTCTTT. Translation gives CASRGQGNTEAFF.

This clone was recorded only once. The rearrangement joins TRBV19 to TRBJ1-1; D gene uncertain. This CDR3 spans 17 amino acids. V lost 3 bases and J 4 bases, leaving 21 bases between the germline ends. CDR1 is LNHDA and CDR2 is SQIVND in the germline V gene (reference sequence). The CDR3 is CASSIPSGPRTGTEAFF. The CDR3 DNA is TGTGCCAGTAGTATCCCCTCCGGGCCTCGGACCGGCACTGAAGCTTTCTTT.

V is TRBV7-9 and J is TRBJ1-3; tentatively, D is TRBD1 (5 bases). Germline values: CDR1 SEHNR, CDR2 FQNEAQ (reference sequence). The CDR3 sequence is 15 residues long. Trimming pared 6 bases from V and 0 bases from J, leaving 12 bases between. DNA for the CDR3: TGTGCCAGCAGAACGGACGGGGGCTCTGGAAACACCATATATTTT. As protein: CASRTDGGSGNTIYF.

V gene TRBV6-1 combines with J gene TRBJ2-5; possibly TRBD1 for D (5 bases). CDR1 MNHNS and CDR2 SASEGT come from the germline V gene. Trimming took off 4 bases at V and 3 bases at J, with 6 bases between the two ends. CDR3 length equals 12 residues. This CDR3 reads CASSGREETQYF. The CDR3 bases are TGTGCCAGCAGTGGCAGGGAAGAGACCCAGTACTTC.

The V call is TRBV18, the J call TRBJ2-2; D not resolved. This CDR3 has 12 residues. Trimming took off 5 bases at V and 3 bases at J, with 4 bases between the two ends. The germline gives CDR1 KGHSH, CDR2 LQKENI. The CDR3 sequence is CASSSYTGELFF. The CDR3 DNA sequence: TGTGCCAGCTCATCTTACACCGGGGAGCTGTTTTTT. Using reference TRBV18 and TRBJ2-2 for the parts outside the CDR3, the full variable domain is NAGVMQNPRHLVRRRGQEARLRCSPMKGHSHVYWYRQLPEEGLKFMVYLQKENIIDESGMPKERFSAEFPKEGPSILRIQQVVRGDSAAYFCASSSYTGELFFGEGSRLTVL.

This clone occurred once. The chain recombines TRBV5-1 with TRBJ1-5; TRBD1 aligns across 7 bases. This CDR3 is 15 amino acids long. Unmatched junction bases numbered 5, after V lost 4 bases and J lost 1 base. CDR1 is SGHRS and CDR2 is YFSETQ in the germline V gene. CDR3 coding DNA: TGCGCCAGCAGCCCAACGACAGGGAGCAATCAGCCCCAGCATTTT. Translating it yields CASSPTTGSNQPQHF.

The rearrangement uses TRBV14 and TRBJ2-1, with D possibly TRBD1 on 6 matching bases. The V end was cut by 4 bases, the J end by 2 bases, with 21 bases between. CDR3 length: 18 residues. Germline values: CDR1 SGHDN, CDR2 FVKESK. CDR3 DNA: TGTGCCAGCAGCCCAAACCCCGGACAGCCAGGCACCTACAATGAGCAGTTCTTC. It is translated as CASSPNPGQPGTYNEQFF. Filled out from reference TRBV14 and TRBJ2-1, the complete variable domain reads EAGVTQFPSHSVIEKGQTVTLRCDPISGHDNLYWYRRVMGKEIKFLLHFVKESKQDESGMPNNRFLAERTGGTYSTLKVQPAELEDSGVYFCASSPNPGQPGTYNEQFFGPGTRLTVL.

The chain carries TRBV11-2 and TRBJ1-1; D is uncertain. The CDR3 extends over 15 amino acids. V was clipped by 3 bases and J by 0 bases, with 11 bases between them. Germline loops: CDR1 SGHAT, CDR2 FQNNGV. Here the CDR3 reads CASSLAARMNTEAFF. The CDR3 region has the DNA TGTGCCAGCAGCTTGGCAGCCCGCATGAACACTGAAGCTTTCTTT.

The V and J genes are TRBV5-1 and TRBJ2-5, with TRBD2 as a possible D gene (6 bases). Near its end, the DNA agrees better with TRBJ2-7, so the J call may be wrong. The CDR3 extends over 14 amino acids. CDR1 SGHRS and CDR2 YFSETQ come from the germline V gene. In DNA form, the CDR3 reads TGCGCCAGCAGCTTGGCCGGGGGTGTCTACGAGCAGTACTTC. Translated, it gives CASSLAGGVYEQYF.

This chain joins TRBV18 and TRBJ2-5; D possibly corresponds to TRBD1 (6 bases). The CDR3 runs 13 residues. V was shortened by 2 bases and J by 3 bases, with 7 bases between the two germline ends. Germline CDR1 is KGHSH and CDR2 is LQKENI. The DNA of the CDR3 is TGTGCCAGCTCACCAGGACAGAAAGAGACCCAGTACTTC. Residues: CASSPGQKETQYF.

The V and J genes are TRBV2 and TRBJ2-2; D call uncertain. Germline loops: CDR1 SNHLY, CDR2 FYNNEI. The V gene lost 4 bases and the J gene lost 1 base, with 10 bases spanning the gap. The CDR3 covers 15 residues. CDR3 sequence (DNA): TGTGCCAGCAGTGTCTCGGACGGGAACACCGGGGAGCTGTTTTTT. It is translated as CASSVSDGNTGELFF.

CDR3 region: CASSSETVDSSYNEQFF. Here the CDR3 DNA reads TGTGCCAGCAGTTCTGAAACGGTAGATTCCTCCTACAATGAGCAGTTCTTC. V gene TRBV27 combines with J gene TRBJ2-1; unclear D gene. The germline gives CDR1 MNHEY, CDR2 SMNVEV (reference sequence). The ends were cut back, 4 bases at V and 0 bases at J, with 16 bases in the middle. The CDR3 covers 17 residues.

The chain combines TRBV7-8 with TRBJ2-5; 8 positions agree with TRBD2. The CDR3 is made up of 16 amino acids. The V gene end was trimmed by 5 bases and the J gene end by 7 bases; junction bases not matched to a gene: 15. CDR1 is SGHVS, CDR2 FQNEAQ, per germline. CDR3 coding DNA: TGTGCCAGCAGCATCGTAGCGGGACTGGGGGAAGCGACCCAGTACTTC. It translates to CASSIVAGLGEATQYF.

The CDR3 reads CASSWDRVRNEQFF. The DNA for the CDR3 is TGTGCCAGCAGCTGGGACAGGGTTCGCAATGAGCAGTTCTTC. This rearrangement joins TRBV11-2 to TRBJ2-1; 9 nucleotides match TRBD1. The CDR3 is 14 amino acids. The junction had 4 bases not matched to a gene; V was cut back by 4 bases and J by 6 bases. Germline CDR1 SGHAT, CDR2 FQNNGV. The complete variable domain, with remaining parts taken from reference TRBV11-2 and TRBJ2-1, reads EAGVAQSPRYKIIEKRQSVAFWCNPISGHATLYWYQQILGQGPKLLIQFQNNGVVDDSQLPKDRFSAERLKGVDSTLKIQPAKLEDSAVYLCASSWDRVRNEQFFGPGTRLTVL.

The chain uses TRBV29-1 and TRBJ2-3, with TRBD2 matching 9 bases. Germline CDR1 SQVTM, CDR2 ANQGSEA. The CDR3 has 17 amino acids. V shed 7 bases, J shed 1 base, and the junction held 15 bases outside the gene matches. The CDR3: CSAKPGVAGAGTDTQYF. CDR3 DNA: TGCAGCGCCAAACCCGGAGTAGCGGGAGCGGGCACAGATACGCAGTATTTT.

The sample holds one count of this clone. The rearrangement uses TRBV20-1 and TRBJ1-1; no definite D call. Per germline, CDR1 DFQATT and CDR2 SNEGSKA (reference sequence). The CDR3 is 11 amino acids. V gave up 5 bases and J gave up 3 bases, with 7 bases separating them. The CDR3 sequence is CSAAKHTEAFF. The CDR3 DNA reads as TGCAGTGCTGCCAAACACACTGAAGCTTTCTTT.

V usage is TRBV6-1 and J usage is TRBJ2-7; D might be TRBD1 (6 bases). CDR3 size: 16 residues. The V and J ends lost 4 bases and 1 base respectively, with 17 bases between them. Germline V lookup: CDR1 MNHNS, CDR2 SASEGT. For the CDR3, the DNA is TGTGCCAGCAGTGGACCCTTGCCAAGGGGGTCCTACGAGCAGTACTTC. Translated: CASSGPLPRGSYEQYF.

The chain links TRBV7-9 to TRBJ2-5; tentative D call: TRBD2 (6 bases). This CDR3 comprises 16 residues. Germline lookup yields CDR1 SEHNR and CDR2 FQNEAQ (reference sequence). The germline V and J ends were trimmed by 4 bases and 4 bases, with 19 bases remaining between them. The CDR3 region is CASSSRETAFGETQYF. The CDR3 nucleotides read TGTGCCAGCAGCTCCCGGGAGACAGCCTTCGGAGAGACCCAGTACTTC.

V is TRBV19 and J is TRBJ2-7; TRBD1 is a possible D gene (6 bases). Germline values: CDR1 LNHDA, CDR2 SQIVND (reference sequence). CDR3 length equals 14 residues. The germline V and J ends were trimmed by 8 bases and 1 base, with 15 bases remaining between them. The CDR3 DNA reads as TGTGCCAGTTCCCCGGACAGCTTATCCTACGAGCAGTACTTC. This gives the protein CASSPDSLSYEQYF.

This rearrangement joins TRBV30 to TRBJ2-1; no reliable D call. Germline CDR1 is GTSNPN and CDR2 is SVGIG (reference sequence). V lost 4 bases and J lost 5, with 15 bases in between. This CDR3 has 14 amino acids. Here the CDR3 reads CAWNPGESHNEQFF. The CDR3 DNA reads as TGTGCCTGGAATCCCGGCGAGTCCCACAATGAGCAGTTCTTC.

The rearrangement uses TRBV2 and TRBJ1-1; D not certain. CDR3 length: 13 amino acids. The V gene lost 5 bases and the J gene lost 4 bases, with 11 bases spanning the gap. Germline CDR1 SNHLY, CDR2 FYNNEI. Here the CDR3 DNA reads TGTGCCAGCAGTAGTCACGGAGGCACTGAAGCTTTCTTT. Protein product: CASSSHGGTEAFF. Full variable domain (outside the CDR3, taken from reference TRBV2 and TRBJ1-1): EPEVTQTPSHQVTQMGQEVILRCVPISNHLYFYWYRQILGQKVEFLVSFYNNEISEKSEIFDDQFSVERPDGSNFTLKIRSTKLEDSAMYFCASSSHGGTEAFFGQGTRLTVV.

The J gene is TRBJ2-3, the V gene TRBV9; TRBD2 agrees at 7 bases. There are 13 residues in the CDR3. Per germline, CDR1 SGDLS and CDR2 YYNGEE. The J segment lost 2 bases and the V segment lost 7 bases, leaving 4 bases of the junction unmatched. CDR3 loop: CASRDYYTDTQYF. CDR3 nucleotide sequence: TGTGCCAGCCGGGACTATTACACAGATACGCAGTATTTT.

This chain links TRBV10-2 with TRBJ2-2; 11 bases line up with TRBD2. Germline V gene data show CDR1 as WSHSY and CDR2 as SAAADI. There are 16 residues in the CDR3. Trimming took 4 bases from V and 3 from J; bases not matched to a gene: 4. This CDR3 is CASSGGTSGYTGELFF. In DNA form, the CDR3 reads TGCGCCAGCAGTGGAGGGACTAGCGGATACACCGGGGAGCTGTTTTTT.

Only one count was recorded for this clone. The chain is built from TRBV18 and TRBJ2-2, with 15 bases matching TRBD2. The CDR3 is made up of 17 amino acids. Germline V gene data show CDR1 as KGHSH and CDR2 as LQKENI. V was clipped by 5 bases and J by 2 bases; unmatched bases: 3. DNA for the CDR3: TGTGCCAGCTCATCGGGACTAGCGGGGGGAAACACCGGGGAGCTGTTTTTT. Its protein product is CASSSGLAGGNTGELFF.

J is TRBJ2-2 and V is TRBV21-1; TRBD1, the table's D call, was not compared with the DNA. TRBV21-1 is annotated as a pseudogene. The CDR3 length is 16 residues. CDR3 residues: CASSSPGQGAPGELFF. DNA for the CDR3: TGTGCCAGCAGCTCTCCGGGACAGGGGGCCCCCGGGGAGCTGTTTTTT.

The V and J genes are TRBV7-9 and TRBJ2-2; 11 nucleotides agree with TRBD2. CDR1 is SEHNR, CDR2 FQNEAQ, per germline (reference sequence). Trimming took 8 bases from V and 7 from J; bases not matched to a gene: 9. This CDR3 contains 15 residues. The CDR3 DNA sequence: TGTGCCAGCGGAACTAGCGGGAGTATAGACGGGGAGCTGTTTTTT. Residues: CASGTSGSIDGELFF.

CDR3 in amino acids: CASSPSTVGLGETQYF. Written as DNA, the CDR3 is TGTGCCAGCAGTCCTTCAACGGTGGGGTTAGGGGAGACCCAGTACTTC. V usage is TRBV5-5 and J usage is TRBJ2-5; D is ambiguous. The CDR3 covers 16 residues. V lost 5 bases, J lost 5 bases, and 22 bases lay in between. The V gene's germline CDR1 is SGHKS and CDR2 YYEKEE (reference sequence).

The chain joins TRBV29-1 to TRBJ1-1; weak D call: TRBD1 (6 bases). V lost 6 bases, J lost 1 base, and 18 bases lay in between. Per the germline V gene, CDR1 is SQVTM and CDR2 is ANQGSEA. The CDR3 totals 15 residues. The CDR3 region is CSVKGDGGPNTEAFF. DNA for the CDR3: TGCAGCGTCAAAGGGGACGGGGGGCCGAACACTGAAGCTTTCTTT.

The chain couples TRBV5-1 to TRBJ2-2; the D gene is possibly TRBD1 (5 bases). V lost 0 bases and J 6 bases, leaving 15 bases between the germline ends. CDR3 length: 16 amino acids. CDR1 is SGHRS and CDR2 is YFSETQ in the germline V gene. The CDR3: CASSLAAGPAAGELFF. The DNA for the CDR3 is TGCGCCAGCAGCTTGGCCGCAGGGCCCGCGGCCGGGGAGCTGTTTTTT.

This chain links TRBV7-8 with TRBJ1-5, with 7 positions matching TRBD1. Trimming at V came to 5 bases and at J to 0 bases, leaving 7 bases not matched to a gene. There are 16 residues in the CDR3. Germline CDR1 is SGHVS and CDR2 is FQNEAQ. The CDR3: CASSLPTGTSNQPQHF. CDR3 bases: TGTGCCAGCAGCCTGCCGACAGGGACTAGCAATCAGCCCCAGCATTTT.

The rearrangement joins TRBV25-1 to TRBJ1-5; unclear D gene. This CDR3 spans 13 amino acids. Between the trimmed V and J ends, which lost 2 bases and 3 bases, there was a span of 5 bases. Germline V gene data show CDR1 as MGHDK and CDR2 as SYGVNS. CDR3 amino acids: CASSEGVNQPQHF. Written as DNA, the CDR3 is TGTGCCAGCAGTGAAGGAGTCAATCAGCCCCAGCATTTT. Full variable domain (remainder filled in from reference TRBV25-1 and TRBJ1-5): EADIYQTPRYLVIGTGKKITLECSQTMGHDKMYWYQQDPGMELHLIHYSYGVNSTEKGDLSSESTVSRIRTEHFPLTLESARPSHTSQYLCASSEGVNQPQHFGDGTRLSIL.